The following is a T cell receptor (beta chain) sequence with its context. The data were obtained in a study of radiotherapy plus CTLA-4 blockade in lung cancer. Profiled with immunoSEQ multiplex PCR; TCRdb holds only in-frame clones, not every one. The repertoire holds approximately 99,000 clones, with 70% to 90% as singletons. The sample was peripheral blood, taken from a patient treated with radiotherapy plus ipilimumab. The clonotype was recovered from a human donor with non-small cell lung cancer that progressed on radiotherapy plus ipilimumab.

CDR3 nucleotides: TGCGCCAGCAGCCCCTATGGACTAGCTCAAACCGGGCAGTACTTC. As protein: CASSPYGLAQTGQYF. This chain joins TRBV5-1 and TRBJ2-7; TRBD2 aligns across 8 bases. Germline loops: CDR1 SGHRS, CDR2 YFSETQ. The CDR3 extends over 15 amino acids. Losses at the gene ends were 4 bases for V and 9 bases for J; bases not matched to a gene: 15.